This TCR beta chain was profiled in a study of regulatory T cells in long-lasting Graves disease. Broader study findings: TCR diversity in persistent Graves' patients was below that of newly diagnosed ones.

Worth noting for this clonotype: Its target is unknown.

Noted time point: persistent/refractory GD, antithyroid drugs over 5 years with positive TRAb. Preparation of the TCR library used RNA extracted from PBMCs. Building of the TCR beta libraries involved iRepertoire HTBI primers and Arm-PCR of CDR3 regions. A single record per CDR3 protein comes from TCRdb applying MiXCR to the multiplex PCR reads. The table has fewer than 400,000 distinct CDR3 sequences, roughly 20% seen once. This material consisted of peripheral blood mononuclear cells (PBMCs), taken when the disease was refractory, from a patient treated with antithyroid drugs. The sequence derives from a female donor with Graves disease.

CDR3 sequence (DNA): TGTGCCAGCAGCTTAAGGACAGGGGGAACTGAAGCTTTCTTT. Its protein product is CASSLRTGGTEAFF. The chain recombines TRBV5-6 with TRBJ1-1; 10 bases are shared with TRBD1. This CDR3 spans 14 amino acids. Germline trimming cut 2 bases from V and 5 bases from J; bases unmatched to any gene: 3. From germline, CDR1 is SGHDT and CDR2 YYEEEE.